The present T cell receptor beta chain was sequenced within a study of T cells in Graves' hyperthyroidism and ophthalmopathy. RNA transcripts yielded amplified TCR beta CDR3 regions. The HTBI primer set was used in a first-round RT-PCR of the TCR CDR3. Each CDR3 protein gets one entry after TCRdb re-called the multiplex PCR reads with MiXCR. The data show roughly 500,000 distinct CDR3 sequences, with roughly a sixth seen just once and about 29% held by the top ten. Germline assignment: CDR1 SGHRS and CDR2 YFSETQ. Trimming shortened V by 6 bases and J by 4 bases, and 16 bases separated the two germline ends. This CDR3 has 14 residues. Pregnant or lactating patients were excluded, as were those with uncontrolled infection or other autoimmune disease.

The sequenced sample consisted of blood. The rearrangement joins TRBV5-1 to TRBJ1-2; D possibly corresponds to TRBD1 (5 bases). The clonotype comes from a woman aged 25 to 39 with Graves' ophthalmopathy. The CDR3 loop reads CASTLGPGAYGYTF. The CDR3 coding sequence is TGCGCCAGCACCCTCGGCCCCGGGGCCTATGGCTACACCTTC.